This T cell receptor beta chain was identified in a study of T cells in Graves' hyperthyroidism and ophthalmopathy. Study-level background: Blood from the periphery was taken at initial diagnosis, before any treatment. Study-level findings and limits: Blood also carried most thyroid clonotypes expanded above 0.001.

This clonotype was counted many times. The antigen is not known. A Clinical Activity Score of at least 3, a NOSPECS grade of at least 4 and a duration under 3 months were recorded in the ophthalmopathy patients. With 0 bases removed from V and 2 bases from J, the gap between germline ends came to 8 bases. The CDR3 is 14 residues long. Germline V gene lookup returns CDR1 SGHAT and CDR2 FQNNGV. The investigators amplified TCR beta CDR3 regions from RNA transcripts. TCR CDR3 regions were first amplified by RT-PCR with HTBI primers. Via MiXCR, TCRdb re-called the multiplex PCR reads, giving one row per CDR3 protein. The sample lists 400,000 to 550,000 distinct CDR3 sequences; around 22% were seen once.

The chain joins TRBV11-2 to TRBJ2-7; a weak D match, TRBD1 (6 bases). The sequence derives from a woman aged 25 to 45 with Graves' ophthalmopathy. Sequenced sample: blood. The CDR3 region is CASSLERGTYEQYF. The CDR3 DNA reads as TGTGCCAGCAGCTTAGAGAGGGGGACCTACGAGCAGTACTTC.